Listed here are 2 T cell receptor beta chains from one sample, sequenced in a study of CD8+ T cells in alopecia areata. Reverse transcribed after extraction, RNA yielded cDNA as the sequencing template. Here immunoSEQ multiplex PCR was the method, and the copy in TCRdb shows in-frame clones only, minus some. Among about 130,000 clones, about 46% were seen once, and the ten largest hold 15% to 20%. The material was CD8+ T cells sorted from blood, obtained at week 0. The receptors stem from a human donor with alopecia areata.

CDR3 region: CSASGGLAGVLDTQYF. In DNA, the CDR3 is TGCAGCGCCTCCGGGGGACTAGCGGGGGTGTTGGATACGCAGTATTTT. The chain combines TRBV29-1 with TRBJ2-3; 14 positions agree with TRBD2. The length of the CDR3 is 16 residues. J was trimmed by 6 bases and V by 7 bases; bases with no gene match: 12. Germline V CDR1 and CDR2: SQVTM, ANQGSEA.

CDR3 coding DNA: TGTGCCAGTATTTCAAGGACCCGCGGCTACACCTTC. Protein: CASISRTRGYTF. This chain uses TRBV19 with TRBJ1-2; D is uncertain. The V end lost 7 bases, the J end lost 8 bases, and 14 bases lay between the germline ends. CDR3 length equals 12 residues. Germline V lookup: CDR1 LNHDA, CDR2 SQIVND (reference sequence).